The 7 T cell receptor beta chains listed next were all sequenced from one sample in a study of cytomegalovirus exposure and HLA in healthy donors. The PCR had 60 Vbeta and 13 Jbeta primers. The protocol was immunoSEQ multiplex PCR, while the TCRdb copy is restricted to in-frame clones and leaves out a portion. The top ten hold 2.5% to 4% of the sample, which has 150,000 to 200,000 clones, over 70% seen once. The sequenced sample consisted of PBMCs. These receptors came from a female donor in good health and CMV-seronegative.

V is TRBV9 and J is TRBJ2-3, with 8 positions matching TRBD2. V lost 0 bases to trimming and J lost 0 bases; unmatched junction nucleotides: 3. Per the germline V gene, CDR1 is SGDLS and CDR2 is YYNGEE. The CDR3 consists of 16 residues. The CDR3 DNA follows: TGTGCCAGCAGCGTAGGCACTAGCGGTAGCACAGATACGCAGTATTTT. Residues: CASSVGTSGSTDTQYF.

The chain combines TRBV15 with TRBJ1-5, with 9 bases matching TRBD1. V shed 3 bases and J 5 bases; nucleotides not matched to a gene: 5. CDR1 is LNHNV and CDR2 is YYDKDF in the germline V gene (reference sequence). The CDR3 covers 15 residues. The CDR3 nucleotides read TGTGCCACCAGCAGGACTACAGGGGGCGATCAGCCCCAGCATTTT. Translated: CATSRTTGGDQPQHF.

This chain links TRBV7-3 with TRBJ2-3; TRBD2 aligns across 13 bases. J was trimmed by 6 bases and V by 4 bases; bases with no gene match: 7. This CDR3 contains 16 residues. CDR1 SGHTA and CDR2 FQGTGA come from the germline V gene. The CDR3 DNA reads TGTGCCAGCAGCTACTCGGGACTAGCGGGAAAGGATACGCAGTATTTT. Protein product: CASSYSGLAGKDTQYF.

This clone has just a few counts. The chain combines TRBV5-1 with TRBJ1-1; D not certain. The CDR3 contains 14 residues. Germline values: CDR1 SGHRS, CDR2 YFSETQ. V was pared by 2 bases and J by 4 bases, with 12 bases between. The CDR3 DNA reads as TGCGCCAGCAGCTTCCACCCTTGGAGCACTGAAGCTTTCTTT. It codes for CASSFHPWSTEAFF.

The chain employs TRBV28 and TRBJ1-3; 9 positions match TRBD1. V was clipped by 6 bases and J by 6 bases; unmatched bases: 15. Looked up from germline, CDR1 is MDHEN and CDR2 is SYDVKM. CDR3 length: 17 residues. CDR3 in DNA: TGTGCCAGCAGGACCGGGACAGGGAGTCGTCTTGCAAACACCATATATTTT. Translating it yields CASRTGTGSRLANTIYF.

The J gene is TRBJ2-7, the V gene TRBV5-4, with D perhaps TRBD1 (6 bases). CDR3 length: 13 residues. V was cut by 5 bases and J by 1 base, with 10 bases left in between. Germline values: CDR1 SGHNT, CDR2 YYREEE (reference sequence). CDR3 sequence: CASSRTESYEQYF. The DNA of the CDR3 is TGTGCCAGCAGTCGGACAGAATCCTACGAGCAGTACTTC.

This clone was seen only once. The genes are TRBV7-9 and TRBJ2-5; 10 bases map to TRBD2. This CDR3 has 13 residues. Germline trimming cut 4 bases from V and 4 bases from J; bases unmatched to any gene: 0. Germline V gene sequence: CDR1 SEHNR, CDR2 FQNEAQ (reference sequence). DNA for the CDR3: TGTGCCAGCAGCTCTAGCGGGAGAGAGACCCAGTACTTC. Its translation is CASSSSGRETQYF.